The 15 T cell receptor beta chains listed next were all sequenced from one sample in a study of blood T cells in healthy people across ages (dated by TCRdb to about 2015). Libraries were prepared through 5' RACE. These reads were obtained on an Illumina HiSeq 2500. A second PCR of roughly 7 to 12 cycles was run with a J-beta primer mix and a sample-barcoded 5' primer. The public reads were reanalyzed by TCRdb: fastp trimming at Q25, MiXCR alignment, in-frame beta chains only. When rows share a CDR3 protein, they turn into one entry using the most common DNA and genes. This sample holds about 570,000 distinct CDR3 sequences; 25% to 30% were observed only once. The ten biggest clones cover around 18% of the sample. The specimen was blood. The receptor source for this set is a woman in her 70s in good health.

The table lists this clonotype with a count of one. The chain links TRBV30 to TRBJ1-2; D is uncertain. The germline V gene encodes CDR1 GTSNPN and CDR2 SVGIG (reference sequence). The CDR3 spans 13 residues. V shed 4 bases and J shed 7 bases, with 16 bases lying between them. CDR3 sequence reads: CAWMLLGGRGYTF. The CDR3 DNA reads TGTGCCTGGATGCTCCTAGGTGGACGTGGCTACACCTTC.

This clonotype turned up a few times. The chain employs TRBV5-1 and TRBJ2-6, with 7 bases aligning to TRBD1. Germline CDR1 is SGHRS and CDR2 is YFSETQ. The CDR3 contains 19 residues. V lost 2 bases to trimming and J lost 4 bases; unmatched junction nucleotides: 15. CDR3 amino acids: CASSFTGALRIGGANVLTF. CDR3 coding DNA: TGCGCCAGCAGCTTTACAGGGGCCCTTAGGATCGGCGGGGCCAACGTCCTGACTTTC.

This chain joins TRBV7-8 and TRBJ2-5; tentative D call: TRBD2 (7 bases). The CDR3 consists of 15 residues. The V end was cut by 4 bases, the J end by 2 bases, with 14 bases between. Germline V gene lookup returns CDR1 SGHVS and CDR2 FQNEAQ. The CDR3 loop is CASSWGGTIQETQYF. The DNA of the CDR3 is TGTGCCAGCAGCTGGGGGGGGACAATACAAGAGACCCAGTACTTC.

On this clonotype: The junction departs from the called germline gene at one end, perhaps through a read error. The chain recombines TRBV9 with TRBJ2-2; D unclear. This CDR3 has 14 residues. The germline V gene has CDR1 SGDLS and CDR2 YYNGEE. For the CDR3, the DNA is TGTGACAGCAGCGTAGAGGTGGCCACCGGGGAGCTGTTTTTT. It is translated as CDSSVEVATGELFF.

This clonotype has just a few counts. This CDR3 reads CASSVEVGGNQPQHF. The CDR3 nucleotides read TGTGCCAGCAGCGTAGAGGTGGGGGGCAATCAGCCCCAGCATTTT. The genes are TRBV9 and TRBJ1-5, with D maybe TRBD1 (5 bases). Germline V gene sequence: CDR1 SGDLS, CDR2 YYNGEE. CDR3 length equals 15 residues. Trimming took off 0 bases at V and 2 bases at J, with 9 bases between the two ends.

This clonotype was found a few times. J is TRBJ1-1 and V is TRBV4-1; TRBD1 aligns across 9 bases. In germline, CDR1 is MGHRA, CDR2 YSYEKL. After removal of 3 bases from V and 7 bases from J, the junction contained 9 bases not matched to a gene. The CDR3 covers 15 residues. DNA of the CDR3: TGCGCCAGCAGCCAGGAACAGGGGGCGCGAGGTGAAGCTTTCTTT. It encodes CASSQEQGARGEAFF.

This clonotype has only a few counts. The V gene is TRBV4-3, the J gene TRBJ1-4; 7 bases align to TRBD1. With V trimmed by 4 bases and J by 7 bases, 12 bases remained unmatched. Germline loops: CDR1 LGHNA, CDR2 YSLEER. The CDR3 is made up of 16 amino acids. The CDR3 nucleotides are TGCGCCAGCAGCCTCTCCGTGGGGACAGCTATTGAAAAACTGTTTTTT. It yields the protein CASSLSVGTAIEKLFF.

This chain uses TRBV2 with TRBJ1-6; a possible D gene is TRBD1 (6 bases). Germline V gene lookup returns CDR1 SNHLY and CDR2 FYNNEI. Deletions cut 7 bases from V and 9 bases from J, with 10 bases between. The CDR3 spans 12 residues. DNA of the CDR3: TGTGCCAGCATTTCCAGGGGTTCACCCCTCCACTTT. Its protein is CASISRGSPLHF.

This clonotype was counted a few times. The CDR3 coding sequence is TGTGCCAGCAGCCAAGTGCAGGGGACGCCGAACACCGGGGAGCTGTTTTTT. Protein: CASSQVQGTPNTGELFF. This chain links TRBV4-2 with TRBJ2-2, with D perhaps matching TRBD1 (6 bases). Germline V lookup: CDR1 LGHNA, CDR2 YNFKEQ. V dropped 1 base and J dropped 0 bases, with 12 bases sitting between them. The CDR3 length is 17 residues.

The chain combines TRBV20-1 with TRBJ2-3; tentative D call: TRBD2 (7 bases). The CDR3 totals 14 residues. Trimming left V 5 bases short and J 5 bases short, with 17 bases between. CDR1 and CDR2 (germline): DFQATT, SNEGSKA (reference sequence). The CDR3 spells CSAQLGGAIDTQYF. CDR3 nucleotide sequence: TGCAGTGCTCAACTTGGGGGGGCGATAGATACGCAGTATTTT.

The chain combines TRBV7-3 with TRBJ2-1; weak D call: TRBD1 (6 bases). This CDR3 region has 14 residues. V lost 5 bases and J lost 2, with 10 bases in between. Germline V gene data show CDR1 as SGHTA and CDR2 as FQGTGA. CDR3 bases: TGTGCCAGCAGCCCAGAGGGGGCCTACAATGAGCAGTTCTTC. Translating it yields CASSPEGAYNEQFF.

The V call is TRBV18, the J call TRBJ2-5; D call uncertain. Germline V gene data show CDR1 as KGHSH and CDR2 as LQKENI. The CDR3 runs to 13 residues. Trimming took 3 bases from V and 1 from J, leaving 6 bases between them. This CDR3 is CASSPALQETQYF. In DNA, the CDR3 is TGTGCCAGCTCACCGGCCCTCCAAGAGACCCAGTACTTC. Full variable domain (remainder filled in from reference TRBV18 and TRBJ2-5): NAGVMQNPRHLVRRRGQEARLRCSPMKGHSHVYWYRQLPEEGLKFMVYLQKENIIDESGMPKERFSAEFPKEGPSILRIQQVVRGDSAAYFCASSPALQETQYFGPGTRLLVL.

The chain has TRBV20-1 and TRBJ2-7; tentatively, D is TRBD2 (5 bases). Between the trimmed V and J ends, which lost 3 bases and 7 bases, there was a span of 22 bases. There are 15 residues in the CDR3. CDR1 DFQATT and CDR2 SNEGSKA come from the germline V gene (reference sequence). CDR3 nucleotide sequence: TGCAGTGCTAGTCGGCTTAGGGAGAGGGTGAGAGAGCAGTACTTC. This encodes CSASRLRERVREQYF.

The CDR3, as DNA: TGCAGCGTAGCTTACGGGGGGGCTTTAAGCAATGAGCAGTTCTTC. It yields the protein CSVAYGGALSNEQFF. This chain joins TRBV29-1 and TRBJ2-1; 8 positions match TRBD2. Trimming took 6 bases from V and 6 from J; bases not matched to a gene: 13. The CDR3 sequence is 15 residues long. Germline V gives CDR1 SQVTM, CDR2 ANQGSEA.

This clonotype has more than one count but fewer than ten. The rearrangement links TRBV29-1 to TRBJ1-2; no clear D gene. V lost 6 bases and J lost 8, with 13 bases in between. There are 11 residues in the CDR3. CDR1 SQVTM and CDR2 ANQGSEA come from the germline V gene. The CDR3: CSVLNGQGYTF. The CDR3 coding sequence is TGCAGCGTGTTGAACGGGCAAGGCTACACCTTC.